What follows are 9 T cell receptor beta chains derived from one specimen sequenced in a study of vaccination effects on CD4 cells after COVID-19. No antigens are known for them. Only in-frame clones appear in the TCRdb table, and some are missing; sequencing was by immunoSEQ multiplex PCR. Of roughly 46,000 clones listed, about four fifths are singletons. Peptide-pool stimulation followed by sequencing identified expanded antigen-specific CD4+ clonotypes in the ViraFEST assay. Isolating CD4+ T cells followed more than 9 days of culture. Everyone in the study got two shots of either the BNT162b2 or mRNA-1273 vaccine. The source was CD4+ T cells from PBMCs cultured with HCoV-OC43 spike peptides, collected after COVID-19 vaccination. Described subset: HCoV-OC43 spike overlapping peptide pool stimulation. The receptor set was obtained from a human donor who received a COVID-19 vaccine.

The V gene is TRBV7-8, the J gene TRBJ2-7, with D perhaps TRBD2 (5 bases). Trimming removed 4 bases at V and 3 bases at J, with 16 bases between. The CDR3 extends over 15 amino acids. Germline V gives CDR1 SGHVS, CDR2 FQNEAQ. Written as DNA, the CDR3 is TGTGCCAGCAGCTCGAGGACGGGGTCCGACTACGAGCAGTACTTC. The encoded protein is CASSSRTGSDYEQYF.

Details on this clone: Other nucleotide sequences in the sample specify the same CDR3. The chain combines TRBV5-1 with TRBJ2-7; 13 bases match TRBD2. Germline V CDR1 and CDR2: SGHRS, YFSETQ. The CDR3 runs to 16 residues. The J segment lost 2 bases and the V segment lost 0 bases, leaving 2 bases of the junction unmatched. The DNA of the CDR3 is TGCGCCAGCAGCTTGGGGGGGACTAGCGGGACCTACGAGCAGTACTTC. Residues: CASSLGGTSGTYEQYF.

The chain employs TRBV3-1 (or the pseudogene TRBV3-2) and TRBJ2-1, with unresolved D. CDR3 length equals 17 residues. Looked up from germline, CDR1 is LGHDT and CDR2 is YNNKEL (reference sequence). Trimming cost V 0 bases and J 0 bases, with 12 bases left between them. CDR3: CASSQEGRTNSYNEQFF. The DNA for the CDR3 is TGTGCCAGCAGCCAAGAAGGCCGGACGAACTCCTACAATGAGCAGTTCTTC.

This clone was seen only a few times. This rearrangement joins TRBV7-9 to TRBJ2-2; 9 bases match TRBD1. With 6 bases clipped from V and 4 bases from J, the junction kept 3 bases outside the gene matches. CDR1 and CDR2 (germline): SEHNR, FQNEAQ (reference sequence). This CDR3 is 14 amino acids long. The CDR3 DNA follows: TGTGCCAGCAGTTGGACAGGGGTCACCGGGGAGCTGTTTTTT. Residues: CASSWTGVTGELFF.

This chain's CDR3 is CASSRSPNRETQYF. In DNA form, the CDR3 reads TGCGCCAGCAGCCGAAGCCCTAACAGAGAGACCCAGTACTTC. V is TRBV4-1 and J is TRBJ2-5; D unresolved. The CDR3 has 14 amino acids. CDR1 is MGHRA, CDR2 YSYEKL, per germline. V lost 4 bases to trimming and J lost 4 bases, with 13 bases between them.

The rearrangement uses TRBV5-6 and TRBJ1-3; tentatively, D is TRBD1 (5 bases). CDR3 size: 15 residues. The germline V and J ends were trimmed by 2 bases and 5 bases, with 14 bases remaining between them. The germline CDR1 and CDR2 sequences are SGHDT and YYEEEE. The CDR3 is CASSFKGNLRNTIYF. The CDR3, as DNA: TGTGCCAGCAGCTTCAAGGGGAATCTTAGAAACACCATATATTTT.

The CDR3 DNA follows: TGTGCCAGTATCCCCTCGGGGGTTCCACGCAGATCGGGTGGCTACACCTTC. It specifies CASIPSGVPRRSGGYTF. The chain joins TRBV19 to TRBJ1-2; D may be TRBD1 (5 bases). The CDR3 has 17 residues. V shed 7 bases and J shed 7 bases, with 28 bases lying between them. Germline CDR1 LNHDA, CDR2 SQIVND (reference sequence).

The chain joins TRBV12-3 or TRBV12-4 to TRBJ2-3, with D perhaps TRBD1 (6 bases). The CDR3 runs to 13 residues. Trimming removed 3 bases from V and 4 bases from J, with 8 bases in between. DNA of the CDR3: TGTGCCAGCAGTTTCAAGGGGGCAGATACGCAGTATTTT. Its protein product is CASSFKGADTQYF.

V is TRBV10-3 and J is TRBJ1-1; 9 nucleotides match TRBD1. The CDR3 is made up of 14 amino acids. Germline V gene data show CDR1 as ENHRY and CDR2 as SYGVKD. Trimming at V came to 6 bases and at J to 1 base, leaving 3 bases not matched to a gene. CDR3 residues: CAIRDRGRNTEAFF. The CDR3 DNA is TGTGCCATCAGGGACAGGGGAAGGAACACTGAAGCTTTCTTT.